This T cell receptor beta chain derives from a study of Ad26.COV2.S vaccination and SARS-CoV-2 variants. CDR3 length equals 14 residues. Germline V lookup: CDR1 MNHEY, CDR2 SVGAGI. Trimming took 4 bases from V and 1 from J, leaving 10 bases between them. Profiled with immunoSEQ multiplex PCR; TCRdb holds only in-frame clones, not every one. Of under 150,000 clones in the sample, 86% were seen once. This clone was detected once. This chain connects TRBV6-5 to TRBJ1-1, with a weak D call TRBD1 (5 bases). This clonotype was obtained from a human donor who had recovered from COVID-19. The sample here was peripheral blood, taken after recovery from COVID-19. The CDR3 is CASSSGTWNTEAFF. The CDR3 DNA sequence: TGTGCCAGCAGTTCCGGGACTTGGAACACTGAAGCTTTCTTT.